The 17 T cell receptor beta chains below come from one sample, sequenced in a study of response to subunit inactivated influenza vaccine. Each CDR3 protein is one row after TCRdb ran MiXCR on the RT-PCR reads. Of around 570,000 distinct CDR3 sequences listed, 7.5% to 8.5% are singletons. This material consisted of PBMCs from blood, taken around 25 months after vaccination. These TCRs come from a man between 50 and 69 years old who received an inactivated influenza vaccine.

At least ten counts were recorded for this clonotype. The chain is built from TRBV12-3 or TRBV12-4 and TRBJ2-7, with D possibly TRBD2 on 6 matching bases. The CDR3 totals 14 residues. V was shortened by 5 bases and J by 0 bases, with 11 bases between the two germline ends. The CDR3 bases are TGTGCCAGCAGTAATAGCGGCAGCTCCTACGAGCAGTACTTC. It codes for CASSNSGSSYEQYF.

The V gene is TRBV20-1, the J gene TRBJ2-1; perhaps TRBD2 as D (5 bases). This CDR3 is 14 amino acids long. The V gene lost 5 bases and the J gene lost 6 bases, with 17 bases spanning the gap. CDR1 DFQATT and CDR2 SNEGSKA come from the germline V gene (reference sequence). The chain's CDR3 is CSAPPGSTVNEQFF. CDR3 nucleotide sequence: TGCAGTGCTCCCCCGGGATCCACGGTCAATGAGCAGTTCTTC.

The chain combines TRBV5-5 with TRBJ1-3; D not resolved. CDR1 is SGHKS, CDR2 YYEKEE, per germline (reference sequence). V shed 7 bases and J shed 0 bases, with 14 bases lying between them. CDR3 length: 15 amino acids. The CDR3 DNA reads as TGTGCCAGCGCAGACCCCCAGTTCTCTGGAAACACCATATATTTT. Translated: CASADPQFSGNTIYF.

The chain links TRBV2 to TRBJ2-1, with a weak D call TRBD1 (6 bases). CDR3 size: 12 residues. The V gene's germline CDR1 is SNHLY and CDR2 FYNNEI. V was cut by 9 bases and J by 7 bases, with 13 bases left in between. The CDR3 DNA reads TGTGCCAGAGGGGGTACGGGGAATGAGCAGTTCTTC. Translated: CARGGTGNEQFF.

This clonotype was observed a few times. The gene calls are TRBV7-9 and TRBJ2-5; 10 bases agree with TRBD1. With 5 bases clipped from V and 5 bases from J, the junction kept 14 bases outside the gene matches. Per germline, CDR1 SEHNR and CDR2 FQNEAQ (reference sequence). This CDR3 comprises 17 residues. CDR3 region: CASSPDRGPRLRETQYF. The CDR3 DNA is TGTGCCAGCAGCCCCGACAGGGGGCCCAGGTTGAGGGAGACCCAGTACTTC.

This clonotype was counted a few times. The genes are TRBV21-1 and TRBJ2-1; TRBD2 is the table's D call, not checked against the DNA. TRBV21-1 is a listed pseudogene. The CDR3 spans 15 residues. The CDR3 here is CASSASGRAGNEQFF. The CDR3 region has the DNA TGTGCCAGCAGCGCTAGCGGGAGGGCAGGCAATGAGCAGTTCTTC.

The table lists this clonotype with a few counts. V gene TRBV5-5 combines with J gene TRBJ2-7; tentative D call: TRBD2 (5 bases). Trimming cost V 3 bases and J 3 bases, with 25 bases left between them. Per the germline V gene, CDR1 is SGHKS and CDR2 is YYEKEE (reference sequence). This CDR3 comprises 18 residues. CDR3 DNA sequence: TGTGCCAGCAGCTACGGGATAGGCGCCTATTCTCCATTCTACGAGCAGTACTTC. Its protein is CASSYGIGAYSPFYEQYF.

This clonotype was detected many times. The chain links TRBV7-9 to TRBJ1-1; 8 nucleotides align to TRBD1. Germline lookup yields CDR1 SEHNR and CDR2 FQNEAQ (reference sequence). This CDR3 is 14 amino acids long. Trimming cost V 8 bases and J 4 bases; bases outside gene matches: 9. The CDR3 coding sequence is TGTGCCAGCGGGGGGACAGGCCTTACCACTGAAGCTTTCTTT. Its protein is CASGGTGLTTEAFF.

The genes are TRBV6-2 or TRBV6-3 and TRBJ2-6; D not certain. From germline, CDR1 is MNHEY and CDR2 SVGEGT. V dropped 7 bases and J dropped 0 bases, with 16 bases sitting between them. CDR3 length: 17 residues. The CDR3 bases are TGTGCCAGCAACTTTCGAGCCAGTTACTCTGGGGCCAACGTCCTGACTTTC. This translates into CASNFRASYSGANVLTF.

The chain employs TRBV12-3 or TRBV12-4 and TRBJ2-3, with 10 bases lining up with TRBD2. The V segment lost 5 bases and the J segment 6 bases; nucleotides outside the gene matches: 8. The length of the CDR3 is 15 residues. The CDR3 is CASSLTSGKSDTQYF. CDR3 nucleotide sequence: TGTGCCAGCAGTCTTACTAGCGGGAAGTCCGATACGCAGTATTTT.

This clonotype has only a few counts. The chain uses TRBV6-1 and TRBJ1-2; 10 bases are shared with TRBD1. This CDR3 spans 17 amino acids. In germline, CDR1 is MNHNS, CDR2 SASEGT. V lost 6 bases and J lost 7; bases outside the gene matches: 17. The CDR3 nucleotides are TGTGCCAGCAGAGCACGTACGAACCGGGACAGGGGATCTGGCTACACCTTC. It codes for CASRARTNRDRGSGYTF.

In its sample, this clonotype was seen many times. The chain couples TRBV12-3 or TRBV12-4 to TRBJ2-1; 12 bases fit TRBD2. Trimming at V came to 4 bases and at J to 8 bases, leaving 3 bases not matched to a gene. This CDR3 has 14 residues. CDR3 sequence (DNA): TGTGCCAGCAGTTCTAGCGGGAGGGCGTATGAGCAGTTCTTC. Translating gives CASSSSGRAYEQFF.

This clonotype has ten or more counts. The chain employs TRBV18 and TRBJ2-5, with D possibly being TRBD1 or TRBD2 (6 bases each). CDR3 length: 14 residues. Looked up from germline, CDR1 is KGHSH and CDR2 is LQKENI. Trimming cost V 3 bases and J 4 bases, with 12 bases left between them. Here the CDR3 reads CASSPTGGGETQYF. DNA for the CDR3: TGTGCCAGCTCACCGACCGGAGGGGGAGAGACCCAGTACTTC. Full variable domain (outside the CDR3, taken from reference TRBV18 and TRBJ2-5): NAGVMQNPRHLVRRRGQEARLRCSPMKGHSHVYWYRQLPEEGLKFMVYLQKENIIDESGMPKERFSAEFPKEGPSILRIQQVVRGDSAAYFCASSPTGGGETQYFGPGTRLLVL.

The rearrangement joins TRBV7-2 to TRBJ2-3; maybe TRBD1 (5 bases). The germline gives CDR1 SGHTA, CDR2 FQGNSA. This CDR3 is 14 amino acids long. Trimming stripped 4 bases from V and 7 bases from J, with 15 bases between. CDR3 bases: TGTGCCAGCAGCTCAGGACACACTTCCAATACGCAGTATTTT. This translates into CASSSGHTSNTQYF.

This clonotype was recorded at least ten times. This sequence joins TRBV5-1 and TRBJ2-5; 7 positions agree with TRBD1. V trimming: 4 bases; J trimming: 0 bases; junction bases outside the gene matches: 3. CDR3 size: 14 residues. CDR1 SGHRS and CDR2 YFSETQ come from the germline V gene. CDR3 region: CASSRDSNQETQYF. CDR3 DNA: TGCGCCAGCAGCCGGGACAGCAACCAAGAGACCCAGTACTTC. Drawing the rest from reference TRBV5-1 and TRBJ2-5, the complete variable domain is KAGVTQTPRYLIKTRGQQVTLSCSPISGHRSVSWYQQTPGQGLQFLFEYFSETQRNKGNFPGRFSGRQFSNSRSEMNVSTLELGDSALYLCASSRDSNQETQYFGPGTRLLVL.

The chain combines TRBV7-2 with TRBJ1-6, with no clear D. The CDR3 is made up of 16 amino acids. Germline CDR1 reads SGHTA; CDR2 reads FQGNSA. Trimming took 5 bases from V and 7 from J, leaving 18 bases between them. The CDR3 sequence is CASSQLGDSGNSPLHF. Here the CDR3 DNA reads TGTGCCAGCAGCCAATTGGGCGATTCTGGGAATTCACCCCTCCACTTT.

The chain joins TRBV10-3 to TRBJ1-2; D is unclear. The V and J ends lost 10 bases and 3 bases respectively, with 9 bases between them. Germline loops: CDR1 ENHRY, CDR2 SYGVKD. CDR3 length equals 11 residues. The CDR3: CASGMDYGYTF. The CDR3 DNA sequence: TGTGCCAGCGGGATGGACTATGGCTACACCTTC.